This T cell receptor beta chain came from a study of CD4 T cell repertoires in COVID-19. Looking at the study overall: CFSE-low cells expanded 10 to 11 days with IL-2, then restimulated with other coronavirus spikes. Study-level results: Several top expanded SARS-CoV-2-reactive clonotypes were shared by two or three memory subsets. Between about 6 and 28% of SARS-CoV-2 clonotypes also appeared in SARS-CoV and/or HKU1 spike cultures.

No culture step preceded sequencing of the ex vivo isolated memory T cells. Sequenced by immunoSEQ multiplex PCR; TCRdb stores in-frame clones only, minus some. This table has 20,000 to 25,000 clones, around 87% appearing once. The CDR3 extends over 15 amino acids. The V and J ends lost 2 bases and 10 bases respectively, with 15 bases between them. Germline CDR1 and CDR2: ENHRY and SYGVKD. For this clone: Its target is not known.

This sequence originates from a human donor who had COVID-19. The sequencing used central memory CD4+ T cells from blood, collected before the COVID-19 pandemic. V is TRBV10-3 and J is TRBJ1-6; the D gene is possibly TRBD1 (5 bases). CDR3 nucleotide sequence: TGTGCCATCAGTGAGAGGGGTATCTCCGACTCACCCCTCCACTTT. Protein sequence: CAISERGISDSPLHF.